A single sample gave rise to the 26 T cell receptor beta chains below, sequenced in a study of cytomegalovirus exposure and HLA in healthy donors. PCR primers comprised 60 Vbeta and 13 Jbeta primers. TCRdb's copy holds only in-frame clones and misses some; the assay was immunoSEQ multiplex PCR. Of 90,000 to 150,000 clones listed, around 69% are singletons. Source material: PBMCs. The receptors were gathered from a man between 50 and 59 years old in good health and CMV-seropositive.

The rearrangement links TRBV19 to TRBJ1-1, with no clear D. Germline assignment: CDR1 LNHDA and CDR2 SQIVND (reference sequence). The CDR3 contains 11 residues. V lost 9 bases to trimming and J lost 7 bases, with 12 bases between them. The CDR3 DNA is TGTGCCAGCACCCTAGGAAGTGAAGCTTTCTTT. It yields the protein CASTLGSEAFF. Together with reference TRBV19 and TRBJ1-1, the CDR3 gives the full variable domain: DGGITQSPKYLFRKEGQNVTLSCEQNLNHDAMYWYRQDPGQGLRLIYYSQIVNDFQKGDIAEGYSVSREKKESFPLTVTSAQKNPTAFYLCASTLGSEAFFGQGTRLTVV.

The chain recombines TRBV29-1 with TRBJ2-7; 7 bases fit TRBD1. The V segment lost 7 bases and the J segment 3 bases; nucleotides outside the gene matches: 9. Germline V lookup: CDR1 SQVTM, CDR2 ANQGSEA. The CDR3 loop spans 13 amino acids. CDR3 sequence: CSARQGQFYEQYF. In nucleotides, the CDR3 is TGCAGCGCGAGACAGGGCCAATTCTACGAGCAGTACTTC.

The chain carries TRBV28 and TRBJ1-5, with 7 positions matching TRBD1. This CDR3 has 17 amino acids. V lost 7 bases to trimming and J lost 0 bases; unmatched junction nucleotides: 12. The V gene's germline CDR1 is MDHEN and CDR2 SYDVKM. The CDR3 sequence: CASIPSPGTVSNQPQHF. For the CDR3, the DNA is TGTGCCAGCATACCCTCCCCCGGGACAGTTAGCAATCAGCCCCAGCATTTT.

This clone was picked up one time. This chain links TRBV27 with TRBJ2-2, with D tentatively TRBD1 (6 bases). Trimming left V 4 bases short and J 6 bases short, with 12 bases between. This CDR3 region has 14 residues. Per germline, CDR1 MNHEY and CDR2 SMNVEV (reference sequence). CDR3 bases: TGTGCCAGCAGTTCCCCCGACAGGCCCGGGGAGCTGTTTTTT. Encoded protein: CASSSPDRPGELFF.

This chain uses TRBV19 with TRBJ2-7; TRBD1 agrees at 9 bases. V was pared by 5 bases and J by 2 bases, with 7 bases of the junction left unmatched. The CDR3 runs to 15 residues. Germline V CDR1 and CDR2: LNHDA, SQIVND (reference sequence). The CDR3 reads CASSFSTGGAYEQYF. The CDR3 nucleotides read TGTGCCAGTAGTTTCTCGACAGGGGGGGCCTACGAGCAGTACTTC.

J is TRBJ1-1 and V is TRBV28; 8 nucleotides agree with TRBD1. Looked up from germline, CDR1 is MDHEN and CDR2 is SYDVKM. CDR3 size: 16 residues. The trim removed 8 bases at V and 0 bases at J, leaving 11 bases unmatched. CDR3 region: CASEDRQGTMNTEAFF. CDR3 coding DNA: TGTGCCAGCGAAGATAGACAGGGGACCATGAACACTGAAGCTTTCTTT.

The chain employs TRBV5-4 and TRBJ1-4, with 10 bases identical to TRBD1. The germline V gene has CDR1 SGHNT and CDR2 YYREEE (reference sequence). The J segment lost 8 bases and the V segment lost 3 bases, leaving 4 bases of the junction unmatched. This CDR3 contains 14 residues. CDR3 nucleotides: TGTGCCAGCAGCTCGGGACAGGGGCAAGAAAAACTGTTTTTT. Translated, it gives CASSSGQGQEKLFF.

CDR3 sequence reads: CASRKQGIQETQHF. CDR3 nucleotides: TGTGCCAGTAGGAAACAGGGAATTCAGGAAACCCAGCATTTT. The chain has TRBV19 and TRBJ1-5; weak D call: TRBD1 (6 bases). V dropped 6 bases and J dropped 11 bases, with 20 bases sitting between them. Germline V gives CDR1 LNHDA, CDR2 SQIVND (reference sequence). CDR3 length: 14 amino acids.

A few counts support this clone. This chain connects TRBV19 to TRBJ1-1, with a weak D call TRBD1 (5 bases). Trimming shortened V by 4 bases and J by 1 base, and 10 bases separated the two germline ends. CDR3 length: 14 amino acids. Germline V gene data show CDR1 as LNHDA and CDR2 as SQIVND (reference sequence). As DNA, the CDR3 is TGTGCCAGTAGTAGCTGGGGCCGGAACACTGAAGCTTTCTTT. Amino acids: CASSSWGRNTEAFF.

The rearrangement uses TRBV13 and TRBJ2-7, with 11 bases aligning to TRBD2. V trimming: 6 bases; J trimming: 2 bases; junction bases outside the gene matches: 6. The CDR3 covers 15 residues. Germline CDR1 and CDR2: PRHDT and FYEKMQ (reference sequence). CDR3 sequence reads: CASSSGTSGPYEQYF. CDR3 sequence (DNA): TGTGCCAGCAGTTCCGGGACTAGCGGACCCTACGAGCAGTACTTC.

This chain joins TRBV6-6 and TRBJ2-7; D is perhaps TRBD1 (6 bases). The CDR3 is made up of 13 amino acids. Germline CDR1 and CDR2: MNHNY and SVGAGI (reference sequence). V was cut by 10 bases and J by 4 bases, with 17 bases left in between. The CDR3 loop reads CAIASGHEYEQYF. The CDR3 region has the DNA TGTGCCATCGCTTCGGGACACGAGTACGAGCAGTACTTC.

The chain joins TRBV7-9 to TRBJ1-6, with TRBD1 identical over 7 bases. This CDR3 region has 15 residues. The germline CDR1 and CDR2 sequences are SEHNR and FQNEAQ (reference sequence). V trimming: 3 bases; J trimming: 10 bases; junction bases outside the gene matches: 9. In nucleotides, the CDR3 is TGTGCCAGCAGCTTTGGCAGGGGGATCGGGTCACCCCTCCACTTT. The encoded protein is CASSFGRGIGSPLHF.

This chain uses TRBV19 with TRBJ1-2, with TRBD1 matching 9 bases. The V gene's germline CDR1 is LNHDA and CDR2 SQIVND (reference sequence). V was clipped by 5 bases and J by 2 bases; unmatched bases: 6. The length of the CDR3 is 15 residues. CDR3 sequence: CASSPGTGTNYGYTF. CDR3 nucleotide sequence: TGTGCCAGTAGTCCAGGGACAGGGACCAACTATGGCTACACCTTC.

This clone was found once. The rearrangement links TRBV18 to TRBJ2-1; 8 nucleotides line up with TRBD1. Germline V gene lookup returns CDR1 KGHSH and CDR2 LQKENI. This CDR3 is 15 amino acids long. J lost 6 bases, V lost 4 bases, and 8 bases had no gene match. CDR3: CASSQVRGQANEQFF. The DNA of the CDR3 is TGTGCCAGCTCACAGGTCAGGGGACAGGCCAATGAGCAGTTCTTC.

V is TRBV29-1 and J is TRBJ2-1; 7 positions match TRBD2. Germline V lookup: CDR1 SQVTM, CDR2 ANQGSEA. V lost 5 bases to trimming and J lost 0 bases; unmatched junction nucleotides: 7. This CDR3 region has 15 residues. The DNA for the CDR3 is TGCAGCGTTACGGGGGGTGTGATCTCCTACAATGAGCAGTTCTTC. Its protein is CSVTGGVISYNEQFF.

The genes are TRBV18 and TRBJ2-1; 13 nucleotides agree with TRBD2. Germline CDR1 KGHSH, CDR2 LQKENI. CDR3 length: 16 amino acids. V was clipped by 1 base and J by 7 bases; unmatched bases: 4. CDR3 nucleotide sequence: TGTGCCAGCTCACCACGGGGACTAGCGGGGAAGAATGAGCAGTTCTTC. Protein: CASSPRGLAGKNEQFF.

The CDR3 DNA sequence: TGTGCCAGCAGCGGTCCGGAGCATAGCTCCTATAATTCACCCCTCCACTTT. Translating gives CASSGPEHSSYNSPLHF. V is TRBV13 and J is TRBJ1-6; D remains unclear. Germline-derived CDR1 and CDR2 are PRHDT and FYEKMQ (reference sequence). The CDR3 extends over 17 amino acids. V was cut by 5 bases and J by 0 bases, with 14 bases left in between. The full variable domain, its missing parts supplied by reference TRBV13 and TRBJ1-6, is AAGVIQSPRHLIKEKRETATLKCYPIPRHDTVYWYQQGPGQDPQFLISFYEKMQSDKGSIPDRFSAQQFSDYHSELNMSSLELGDSALYFCASSGPEHSSYNSPLHFGNGTRLTVT.

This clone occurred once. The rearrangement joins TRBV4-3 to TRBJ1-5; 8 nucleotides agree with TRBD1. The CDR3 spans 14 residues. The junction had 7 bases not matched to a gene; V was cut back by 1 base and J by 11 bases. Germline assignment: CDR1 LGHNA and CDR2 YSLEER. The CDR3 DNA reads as TGCGCCAGCAGCCAAGGGGACAGGCTAGGGGCCCAGCATTTT. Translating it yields CASSQGDRLGAQHF.

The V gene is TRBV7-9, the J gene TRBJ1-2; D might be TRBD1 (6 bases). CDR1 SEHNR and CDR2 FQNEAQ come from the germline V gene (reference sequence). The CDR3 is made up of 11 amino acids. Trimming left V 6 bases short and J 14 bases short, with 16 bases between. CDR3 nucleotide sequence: TGTGCCAGCAGAGACGGGACATCTGTAACCTTC. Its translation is CASRDGTSVTF.

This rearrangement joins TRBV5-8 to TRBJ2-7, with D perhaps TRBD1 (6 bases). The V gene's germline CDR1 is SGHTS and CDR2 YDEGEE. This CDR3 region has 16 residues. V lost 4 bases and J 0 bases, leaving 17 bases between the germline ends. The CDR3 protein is CASSPTGHLSSYEQYF. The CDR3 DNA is TGTGCCAGCAGCCCCACGGGACACCTGAGCTCCTACGAGCAGTACTTC.

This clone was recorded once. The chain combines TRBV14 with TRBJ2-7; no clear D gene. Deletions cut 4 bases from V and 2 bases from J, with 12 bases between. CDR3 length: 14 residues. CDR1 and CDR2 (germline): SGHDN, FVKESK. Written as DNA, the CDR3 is TGTGCCAGCAGCCCCTGGAGTGGCACCTACGAGCAGTACTTC. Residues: CASSPWSGTYEQYF. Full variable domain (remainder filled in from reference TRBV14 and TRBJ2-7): EAGVTQFPSHSVIEKGQTVTLRCDPISGHDNLYWYRRVMGKEIKFLLHFVKESKQDESGMPNNRFLAERTGGTYSTLKVQPAELEDSGVYFCASSPWSGTYEQYFGPGTRLTVT.

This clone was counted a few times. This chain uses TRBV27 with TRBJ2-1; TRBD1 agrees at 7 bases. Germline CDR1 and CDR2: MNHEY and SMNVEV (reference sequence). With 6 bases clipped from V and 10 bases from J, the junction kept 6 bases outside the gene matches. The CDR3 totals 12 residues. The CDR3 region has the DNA TGTGCCAGCAGGACAGGGTCCATGGAGCAGTTCTTC. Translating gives CASRTGSMEQFF.

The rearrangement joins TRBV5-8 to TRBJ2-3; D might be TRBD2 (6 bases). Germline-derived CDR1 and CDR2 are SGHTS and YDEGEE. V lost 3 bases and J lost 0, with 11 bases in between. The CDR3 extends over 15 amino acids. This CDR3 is CASSSGTASTDTQYF. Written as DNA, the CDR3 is TGTGCCAGCAGCTCCGGGACTGCCAGCACAGATACGCAGTATTTT.

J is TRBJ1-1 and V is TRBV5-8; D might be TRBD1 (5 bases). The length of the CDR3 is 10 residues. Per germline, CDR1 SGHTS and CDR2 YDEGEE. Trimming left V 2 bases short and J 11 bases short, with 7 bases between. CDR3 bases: TGTGCCAGCAGCTTAGGGGCGGCTTTCTTT. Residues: CASSLGAAFF.

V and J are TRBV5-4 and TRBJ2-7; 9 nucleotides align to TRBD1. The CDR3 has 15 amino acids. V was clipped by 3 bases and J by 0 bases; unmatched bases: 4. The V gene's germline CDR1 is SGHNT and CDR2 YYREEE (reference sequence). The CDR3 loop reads CASSWGDRASYEQYF. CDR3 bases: TGTGCCAGCAGCTGGGGGGACAGGGCCTCCTACGAGCAGTACTTC.

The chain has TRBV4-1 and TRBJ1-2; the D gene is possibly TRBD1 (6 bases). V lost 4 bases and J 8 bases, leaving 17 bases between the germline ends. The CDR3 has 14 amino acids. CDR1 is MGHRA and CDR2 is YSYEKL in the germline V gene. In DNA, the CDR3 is TGCGCCAGCAGCCTTAGTGGACAGCCAAGGGGCTACACCTTC. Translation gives CASSLSGQPRGYTF.